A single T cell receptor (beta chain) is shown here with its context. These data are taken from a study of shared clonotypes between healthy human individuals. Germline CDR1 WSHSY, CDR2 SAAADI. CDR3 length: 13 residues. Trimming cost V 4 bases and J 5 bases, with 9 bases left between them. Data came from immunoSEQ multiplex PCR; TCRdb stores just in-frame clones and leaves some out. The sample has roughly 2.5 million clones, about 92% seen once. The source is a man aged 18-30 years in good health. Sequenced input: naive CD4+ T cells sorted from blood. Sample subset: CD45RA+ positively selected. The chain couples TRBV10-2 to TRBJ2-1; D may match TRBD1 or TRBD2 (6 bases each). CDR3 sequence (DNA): TGCGCCAGCAGTGGGGGGGCGGACAATGAGCAGTTCTTC. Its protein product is CASSGGADNEQFF.